Listed here is a single T cell receptor (beta chain). Antigen unknown. The germline gives CDR1 SGHAT, CDR2 FQNNGV. The CDR3 has 17 residues. TCRdb re-called the 5' RACE reads and catalogs CDR3 proteins one per entry, DNA excluded. The sample table includes about 150,000 distinct CDR3 sequences. These data come from a study of T cells expressing NK-cell markers. Overall study: The TCR beta repertoires were obtained from sorted CD3+CD56+NKG2C+, CD3+CD56+NKG2C- and CD3+CD56-NKG2C+ T cells. Seven donors tested HCMV-seropositive and one tested seronegative among the eight sequenced.

Findings of the study overall: These clonotypes also led the CD3+CD56-NKG2C+ fraction in a handful of donors.

The TCR comes from a woman aged 45 to 65 in good health. This sequence joins TRBV11-2 and TRBJ2-2; lacking DNA, the TRBD2 call made by TCRdb goes unchecked. Sequenced: blood T cells: a sorted CD56 or NKG2C T cell subset, CD4+ or CD8+ T cells, or bulk PBMC T cells (not recorded which). CDR3 sequence reads: CASSLGALAPNTGELFF.